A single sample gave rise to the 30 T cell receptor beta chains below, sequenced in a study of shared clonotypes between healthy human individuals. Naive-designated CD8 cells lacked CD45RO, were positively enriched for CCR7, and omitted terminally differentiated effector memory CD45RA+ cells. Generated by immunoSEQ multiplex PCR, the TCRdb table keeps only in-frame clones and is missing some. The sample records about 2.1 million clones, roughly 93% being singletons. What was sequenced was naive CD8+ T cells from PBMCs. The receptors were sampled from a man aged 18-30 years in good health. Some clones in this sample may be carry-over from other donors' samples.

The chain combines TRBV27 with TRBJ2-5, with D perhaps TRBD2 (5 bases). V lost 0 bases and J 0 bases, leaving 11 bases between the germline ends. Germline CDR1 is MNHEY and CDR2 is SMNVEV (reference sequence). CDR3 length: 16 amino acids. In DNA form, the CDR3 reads TGTGCCAGCAGTTTATCGGCGGGTTCGTACCAAGAGACCCAGTACTTC. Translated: CASSLSAGSYQETQYF.

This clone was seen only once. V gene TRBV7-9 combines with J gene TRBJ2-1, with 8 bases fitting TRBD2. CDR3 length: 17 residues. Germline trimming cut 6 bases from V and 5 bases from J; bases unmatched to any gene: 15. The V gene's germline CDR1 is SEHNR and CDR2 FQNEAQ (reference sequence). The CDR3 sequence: CASSLPNGRALNNEQFF. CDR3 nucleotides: TGTGCCAGCAGTCTCCCCAACGGGAGGGCCCTCAACAATGAGCAGTTCTTC.

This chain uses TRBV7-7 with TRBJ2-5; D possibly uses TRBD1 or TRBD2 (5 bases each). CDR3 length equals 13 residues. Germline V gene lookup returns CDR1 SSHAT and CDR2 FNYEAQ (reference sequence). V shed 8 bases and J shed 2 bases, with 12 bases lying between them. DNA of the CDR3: TGTGCCAGCGGTCCCTGGGGGCAAGAGACCCAGTACTTC. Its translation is CASGPWGQETQYF.

The CDR3 spells CASSEYVFDRGSYEQYF. The DNA of the CDR3 is TGTGCCAGCAGTGAATATGTTTTCGACAGGGGATCCTACGAGCAGTACTTC. The chain recombines TRBV25-1 with TRBJ2-7, with 8 bases identical to TRBD1. J gave up 1 base and V 0 bases, and 8 bases lay outside the gene matches. The length of the CDR3 is 17 residues. Looked up from germline, CDR1 is MGHDK and CDR2 is SYGVNS.

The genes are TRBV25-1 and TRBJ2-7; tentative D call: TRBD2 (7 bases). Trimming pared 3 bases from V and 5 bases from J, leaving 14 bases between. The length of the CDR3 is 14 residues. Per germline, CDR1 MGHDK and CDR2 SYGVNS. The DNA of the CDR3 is TGTGCCAGCAGTGAGGGGGCGGGAGTCGACGAGCAGTACTTC. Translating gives CASSEGAGVDEQYF.

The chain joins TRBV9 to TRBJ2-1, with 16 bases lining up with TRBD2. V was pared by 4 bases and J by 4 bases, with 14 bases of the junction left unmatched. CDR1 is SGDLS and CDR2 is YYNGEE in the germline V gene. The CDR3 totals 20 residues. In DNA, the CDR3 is TGTGCCAGCAGCCTCCCTCAGGGGGGGACTAGCGGGAGGGAGTACAATGAGCAGTTCTTC. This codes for CASSLPQGGTSGREYNEQFF.

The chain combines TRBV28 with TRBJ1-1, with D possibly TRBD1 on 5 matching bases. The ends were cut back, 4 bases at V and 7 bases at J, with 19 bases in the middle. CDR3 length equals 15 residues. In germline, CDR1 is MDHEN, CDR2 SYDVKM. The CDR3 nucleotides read TGTGCCAGCAGTTCCTCCCGGGAGGGGCCGCATGAAGCTTTCTTT. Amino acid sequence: CASSSSREGPHEAFF.

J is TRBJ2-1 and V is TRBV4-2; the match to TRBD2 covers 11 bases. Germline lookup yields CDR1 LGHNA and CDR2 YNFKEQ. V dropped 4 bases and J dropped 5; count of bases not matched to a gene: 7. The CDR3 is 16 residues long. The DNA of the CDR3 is TGTGCCAGCAGCCTCCTACCGGGACTAGCGGACAATGAGCAGTTCTTC. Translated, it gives CASSLLPGLADNEQFF.

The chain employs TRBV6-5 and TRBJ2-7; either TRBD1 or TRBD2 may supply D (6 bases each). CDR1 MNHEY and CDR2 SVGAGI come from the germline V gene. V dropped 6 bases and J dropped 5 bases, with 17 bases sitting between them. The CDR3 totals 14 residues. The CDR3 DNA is TGTGCCAGCAGCAAGGGGGGTAAGGGCAACGAGCAGTACTTC. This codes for CASSKGGKGNEQYF.

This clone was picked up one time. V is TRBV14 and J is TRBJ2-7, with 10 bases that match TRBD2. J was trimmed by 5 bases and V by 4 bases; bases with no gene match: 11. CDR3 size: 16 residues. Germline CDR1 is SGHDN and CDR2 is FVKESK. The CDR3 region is CASSPPRASGRNEQYF. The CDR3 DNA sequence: TGTGCCAGCAGCCCCCCCCGGGCTAGCGGGAGAAACGAGCAGTACTTC.

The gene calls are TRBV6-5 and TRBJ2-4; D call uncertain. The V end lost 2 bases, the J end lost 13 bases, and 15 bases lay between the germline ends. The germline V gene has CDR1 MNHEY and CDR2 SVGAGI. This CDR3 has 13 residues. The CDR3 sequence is CASSYDSEERQYF. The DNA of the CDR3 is TGTGCCAGCAGTTACGATAGTGAGGAAAGGCAGTACTTC.

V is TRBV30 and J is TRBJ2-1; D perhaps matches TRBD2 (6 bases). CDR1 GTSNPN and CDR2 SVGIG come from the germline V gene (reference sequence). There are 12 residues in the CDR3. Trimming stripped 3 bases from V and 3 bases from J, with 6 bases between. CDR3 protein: CAWRRDYNEQFF. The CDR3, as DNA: TGTGCCTGGAGGCGGGACTACAATGAGCAGTTCTTC.

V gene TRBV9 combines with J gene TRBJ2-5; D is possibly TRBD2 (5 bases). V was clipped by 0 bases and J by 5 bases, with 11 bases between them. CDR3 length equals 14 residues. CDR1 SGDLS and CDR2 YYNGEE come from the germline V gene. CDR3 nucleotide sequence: TGTGCCAGCAGCGTAGGGGGAGATGCGGAGACCCAGTACTTC. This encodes CASSVGGDAETQYF.

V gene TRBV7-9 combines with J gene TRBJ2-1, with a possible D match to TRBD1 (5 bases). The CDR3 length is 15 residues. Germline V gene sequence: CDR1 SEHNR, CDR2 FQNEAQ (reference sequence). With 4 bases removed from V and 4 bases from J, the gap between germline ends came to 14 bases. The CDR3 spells CASSYRSAYYNEQFF. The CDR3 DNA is TGTGCCAGCAGCTACAGGTCCGCCTATTACAATGAGCAGTTCTTC.

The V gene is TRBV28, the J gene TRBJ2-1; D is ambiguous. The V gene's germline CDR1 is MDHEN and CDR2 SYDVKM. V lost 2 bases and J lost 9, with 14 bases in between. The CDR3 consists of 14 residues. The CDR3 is CASSLLPTVSEQFF. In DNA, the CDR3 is TGTGCCAGCAGTTTACTCCCCACCGTCAGTGAGCAGTTCTTC.

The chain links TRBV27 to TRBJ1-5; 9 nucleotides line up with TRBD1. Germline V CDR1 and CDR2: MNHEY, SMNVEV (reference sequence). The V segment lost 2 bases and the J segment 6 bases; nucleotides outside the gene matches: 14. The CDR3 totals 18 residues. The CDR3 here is CASSLEHPGTGWIQPQHF. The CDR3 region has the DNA TGTGCCAGCAGTTTAGAGCACCCCGGGACAGGGTGGATTCAGCCCCAGCATTTT.

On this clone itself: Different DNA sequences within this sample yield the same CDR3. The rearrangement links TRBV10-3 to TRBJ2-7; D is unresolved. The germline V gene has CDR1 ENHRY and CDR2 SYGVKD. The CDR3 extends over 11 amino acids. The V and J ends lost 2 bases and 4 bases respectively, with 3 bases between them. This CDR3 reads CAISELYEQYF. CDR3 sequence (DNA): TGTGCCATCAGTGAGCTATACGAGCAGTACTTC.

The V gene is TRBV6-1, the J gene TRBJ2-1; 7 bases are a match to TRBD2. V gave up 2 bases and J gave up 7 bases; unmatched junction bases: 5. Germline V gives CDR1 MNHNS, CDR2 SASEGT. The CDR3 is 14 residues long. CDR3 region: CASSELVSGNEQFF. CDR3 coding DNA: TGTGCCAGCAGTGAACTGGTTAGCGGGAATGAGCAGTTCTTC.

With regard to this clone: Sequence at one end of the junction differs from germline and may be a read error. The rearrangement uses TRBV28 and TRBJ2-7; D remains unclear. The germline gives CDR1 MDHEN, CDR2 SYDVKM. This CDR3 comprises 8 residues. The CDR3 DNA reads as TGTGCCACCGAGGATCGCAACTTC. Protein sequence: CATEDRNF. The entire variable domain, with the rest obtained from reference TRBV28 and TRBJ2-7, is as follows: DVKVTQSSRYLVKRTGEKVFLECVQDMDHENMFWYRQDPGLGLRLIYFSYDVKMKEKGDIPEGYSVSREKKERFSLILESASTNQTSMYLCATEDRNFGPGTRLTVT.

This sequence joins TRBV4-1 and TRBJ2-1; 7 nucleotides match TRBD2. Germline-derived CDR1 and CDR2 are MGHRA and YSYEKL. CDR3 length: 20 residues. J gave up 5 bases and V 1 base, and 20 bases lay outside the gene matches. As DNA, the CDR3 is TGCGCCAGCAGCCAAGGGTCCCCGGGCTTGGGCGGGAGTCGTCACAATGAGCAGTTCTTC. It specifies CASSQGSPGLGGSRHNEQFF.

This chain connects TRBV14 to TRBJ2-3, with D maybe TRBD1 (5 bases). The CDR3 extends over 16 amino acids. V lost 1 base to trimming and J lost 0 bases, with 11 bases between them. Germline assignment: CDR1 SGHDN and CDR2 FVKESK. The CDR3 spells CASSQGQRPSTDTQYF. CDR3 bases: TGTGCCAGCAGCCAAGGACAGCGACCTAGCACAGATACGCAGTATTTT.

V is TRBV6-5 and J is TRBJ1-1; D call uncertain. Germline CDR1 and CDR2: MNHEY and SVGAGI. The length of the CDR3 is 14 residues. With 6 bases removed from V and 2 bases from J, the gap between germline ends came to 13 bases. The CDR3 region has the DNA TGTGCCAGCAGCGAAGGAGGAGTAAACACTGAAGCTTTCTTT. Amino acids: CASSEGGVNTEAFF.

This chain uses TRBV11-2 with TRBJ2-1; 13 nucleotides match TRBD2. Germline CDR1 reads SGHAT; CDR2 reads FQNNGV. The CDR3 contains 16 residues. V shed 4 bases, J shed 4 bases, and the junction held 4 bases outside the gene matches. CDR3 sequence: CASSSRTSGGYNEQFF. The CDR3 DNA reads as TGTGCCAGCAGCTCACGGACTAGCGGGGGATACAATGAGCAGTTCTTC.

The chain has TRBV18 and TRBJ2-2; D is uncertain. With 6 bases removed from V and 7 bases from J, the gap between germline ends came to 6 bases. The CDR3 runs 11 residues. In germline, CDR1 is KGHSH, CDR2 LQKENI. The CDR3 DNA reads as TGTGCCAGCTCTACCCTCGGGGAGCTGTTTTTT. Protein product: CASSTLGELFF.

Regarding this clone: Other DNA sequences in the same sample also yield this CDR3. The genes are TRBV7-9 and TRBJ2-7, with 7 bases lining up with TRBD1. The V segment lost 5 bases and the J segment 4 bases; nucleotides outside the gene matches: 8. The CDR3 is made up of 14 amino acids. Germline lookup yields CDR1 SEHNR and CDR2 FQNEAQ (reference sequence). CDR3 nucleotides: TGTGCCAGCAGCCCCCGGGACAGAAGTTACGAGCAGTACTTC. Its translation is CASSPRDRSYEQYF. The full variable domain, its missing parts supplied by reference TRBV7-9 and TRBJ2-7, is DTGVSQNPRHKITKRGQNVTFRCDPISEHNRLYWYRQTLGQGPEFLTYFQNEAQLEKSRLLSDRFSAERPKGSFSTLEIQRTEQGDSAMYLCASSPRDRSYEQYFGPGTRLTVT.

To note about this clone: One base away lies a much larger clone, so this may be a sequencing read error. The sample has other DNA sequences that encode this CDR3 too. The CDR3: CASSGTGELFF. The DNA for the CDR3 is TGTGCCAGCAGCGGGACCGGGGAGCTGTTTTTT. The J gene is TRBJ2-2, the V gene TRBV7-3; D remains ambiguous. Looked up from germline, CDR1 is SGHTA and CDR2 is FQGTGA. The CDR3 is 11 residues long. Between the trimmed V and J ends, which lost 5 bases and 5 bases, there was a span of 3 bases.

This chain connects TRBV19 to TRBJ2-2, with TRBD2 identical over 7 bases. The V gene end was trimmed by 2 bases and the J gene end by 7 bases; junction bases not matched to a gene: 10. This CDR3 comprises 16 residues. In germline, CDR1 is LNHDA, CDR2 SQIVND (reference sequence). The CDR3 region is CASSIYPREISGELFF. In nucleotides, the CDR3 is TGTGCCAGTAGTATATATCCGCGGGAGATCAGCGGGGAGCTGTTTTTT.

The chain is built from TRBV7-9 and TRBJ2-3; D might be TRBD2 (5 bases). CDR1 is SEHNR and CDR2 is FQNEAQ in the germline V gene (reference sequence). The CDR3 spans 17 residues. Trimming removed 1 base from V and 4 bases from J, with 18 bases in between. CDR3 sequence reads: CASSLGWRAETSDTQYF. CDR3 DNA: TGTGCCAGCAGCTTAGGGTGGCGGGCTGAAACTTCAGATACGCAGTATTTT.

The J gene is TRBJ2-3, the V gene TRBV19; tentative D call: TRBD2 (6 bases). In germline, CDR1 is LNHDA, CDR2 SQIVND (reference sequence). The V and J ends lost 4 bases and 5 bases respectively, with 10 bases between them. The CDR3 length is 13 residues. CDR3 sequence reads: CASSTVGGDTQYF. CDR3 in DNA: TGTGCCAGTAGTACCGTGGGGGGAGATACGCAGTATTTT.

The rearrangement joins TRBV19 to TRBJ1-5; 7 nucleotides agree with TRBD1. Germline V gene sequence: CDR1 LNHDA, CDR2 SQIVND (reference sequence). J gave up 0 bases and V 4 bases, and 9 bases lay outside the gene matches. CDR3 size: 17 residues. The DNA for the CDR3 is TGTGCCAGTAGTAGCGGATCAGGGGGAATTAGCAATCAGCCCCAGCATTTT. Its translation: CASSSGSGGISNQPQHF.